The rows below give T cell receptor beta chains drawn from one sample of a study of radiation and T cells in renal cell carcinoma. The repertoire was sequenced with immunoSEQ multiplex PCR; TCRdb's copy has only in-frame clones and lacks some. Among 20,000 or so clones listed, about 50% were seen once. The sample was tumor tissue, taken from a patient whose treatment included radiotherapy and nephrectomy. The origin of the receptors is a woman aged 45-59 years with renal cell carcinoma. CDR3s include the opening cysteine and the closing phenylalanine or tryptophan. The order of the fields is clone size, V gene, J gene, CDR3 protein. Clone size appears in some rows only: once, few, many, or a class for an expanded clone.

NA	TRBV28	TRBJ1-5	CASSTRETSEPQHF
few	TRBV6-6	TRBJ1-6	CASSPGGNNSPLHF
NA	TRBV18	TRBJ1-1	CASSPLGEDTEAFF
NA	TRBV5-6	TRBJ2-1	CASSSLSTGNNEQFF
many	TRBV7-2	TRBJ1-5	CASSLGHQPQHF
NA	TRBV27	TRBJ1-6	CASSPTDSVSYNSPLHF
NA	TRBV25-1	TRBJ2-1	CASSEYRRGMSDEQFF
few	TRBV5-4	TRBJ2-7	CASSSSAGGLDEQYF
few	TRBV5-5	TRBJ1-1	CASSQGRLKWGTEAFF
many	TRBV2	TRBJ1-6	CATRGGTSSYNSPLHF
NA	TRBV9	TRBJ2-3	CASSASLGGDTQYF
NA	TRBV6-1	TRBJ2-2	CASSERTGGFSGELFF
NA	TRBV7-9	TRBJ2-1	CASSLGNNEQFF
NA	TRBV11-2	TRBJ1-1	CASSLVGGQQQNTEAFF
few	TRBV7-2	TRBJ1-1	CASSLGLGRQAFF
NA	TRBV6-5	TRBJ1-1	CASSVREAFF
NA	TRBV7-8	TRBJ2-7	CASSATRTGKSSYEQYF
few	TRBV5-1	TRBJ1-2	CASSLEGLGYTF
NA	TRBV6-5	TRBJ2-2	CASSYLFSGSSGELFF
few	TRBV6-6	TRBJ2-3	CASSYSSGDTQYF
NA	TRBV5-4	TRBJ2-7	CASSKTGRDYEQYF
NA	TRBV7-9	TRBJ2-5	CASSPGETQYF
NA	TRBV19	TRBJ2-5	CASSIKGLARETQYF
few	TRBV6-5	TRBJ2-7	CASSLGGLAGSYEQYF
many	TRBV4-3	TRBJ1-3	CATGSLGNTIYF
NA	TRBV5-1	TRBJ2-3	CASSLPDSFTDTQYF
few	TRBV27	TRBJ2-7	CASSSLAGGTYEQYF
few	TRBV7-9	TRBJ1-2	CASSFTSARPLGYTF
NA	TRBV5-7	TRBJ2-2	CASSFNLGKWHHTGELFF
NA	TRBV7-9	TRBJ2-7	CASSLNIGTGGDEQYF
NA	TRBV5-1	TRBJ2-5	CASSRGEDSGDETQYF
few	TRBV19	TRBJ2-7	CASSAITGTLSPYEQYF
NA	TRBV6-1	TRBJ1-2	CASSHGQAPYGYTF
NA	TRBV2	TRBJ1-2	CASRPTGFVNYGYTF
NA	TRBV29-1	TRBJ1-2	CSVFYSGQGGLDYGYTF
NA	TRBV10-3	TRBJ2-7	CAIGLELYEQYF
few	TRBV19	TRBJ1-6	CASNDSYSYNSPLHF
few	TRBV4-1	TRBJ1-2	CASSQDSHSRGRLWNGYTF
NA	TRBV9	TRBJ2-7	CASSVGRGGDNYEQYF
few	TRBV7-9	TRBJ2-7	CASSRGTGAEYF
NA	TRBV2	TRBJ1-5	CASSGQGFKQFNQPQHF
NA	TRBV15	TRBJ1-2	CATTGGQNYGYTF
NA	TRBV10-1	TRBJ1-1	CASSESAGGDTEAFF